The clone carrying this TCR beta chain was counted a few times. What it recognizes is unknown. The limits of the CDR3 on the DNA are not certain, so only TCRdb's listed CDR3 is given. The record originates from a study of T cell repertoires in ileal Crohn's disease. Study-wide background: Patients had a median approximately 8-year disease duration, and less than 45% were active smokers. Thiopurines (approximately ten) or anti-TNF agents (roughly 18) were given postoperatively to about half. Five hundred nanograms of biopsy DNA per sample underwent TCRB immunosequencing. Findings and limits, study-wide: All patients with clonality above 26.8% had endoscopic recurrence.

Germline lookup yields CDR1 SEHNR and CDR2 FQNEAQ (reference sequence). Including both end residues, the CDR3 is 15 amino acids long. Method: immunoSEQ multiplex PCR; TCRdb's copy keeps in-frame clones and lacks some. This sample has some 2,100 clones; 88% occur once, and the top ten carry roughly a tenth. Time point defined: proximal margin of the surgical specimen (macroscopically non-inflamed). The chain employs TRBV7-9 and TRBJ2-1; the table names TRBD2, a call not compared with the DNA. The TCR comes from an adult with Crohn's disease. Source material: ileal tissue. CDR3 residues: CASHPPGDFGNEQFF.